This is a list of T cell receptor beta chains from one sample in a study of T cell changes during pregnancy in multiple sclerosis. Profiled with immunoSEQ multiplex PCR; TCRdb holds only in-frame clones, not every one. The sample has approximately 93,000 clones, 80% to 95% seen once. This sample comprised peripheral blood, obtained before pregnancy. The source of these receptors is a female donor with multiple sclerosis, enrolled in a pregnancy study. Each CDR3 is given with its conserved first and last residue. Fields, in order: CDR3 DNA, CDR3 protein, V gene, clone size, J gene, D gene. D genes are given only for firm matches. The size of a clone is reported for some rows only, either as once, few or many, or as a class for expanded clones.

CDR3nt: TGTGCCAGCAGTAAGGACAGGGGCAGCTACGAGCAGTACTTC; CDR3aa: CASSKDRGSYEQYF; v_gene: TRBV6-1; abundance: -; j_gene: TRBJ2-7; d_gene: TRBD1
CDR3nt: TGCGCCAGCAGGGGTGAAGGGGGCAATGTGGCCGGGGAGCTGTTTTTT; CDR3aa: CASRGEGGNVAGELFF; v_gene: TRBV5-1; abundance: -; j_gene: TRBJ2-2; d_gene: TRBD1
CDR3nt: TGTGCCAGCAGTAGCCCTCCCGGGACAGGGAGTGAAAAACTGTTTTTT; CDR3aa: CASSSPPGTGSEKLFF; v_gene: TRBV28; abundance: -; j_gene: TRBJ1-4; d_gene: TRBD1
CDR3nt: TGTGCCTGGAGTCGCGGCCTCGTGGAGACCCAGTACTTC; CDR3aa: CAWSRGLVETQYF; v_gene: TRBV30; abundance: few; j_gene: TRBJ2-5; d_gene: -
CDR3nt: TGTGCCAGCACTAGCTCAACCCAGCCCCAGCATTTT; CDR3aa: CASTSSTQPQHF; v_gene: TRBV6-1; abundance: -; j_gene: TRBJ1-5; d_gene: -
CDR3nt: TGTGCCAGCAGCTATAATAGCAATCAGCCCCAGCATTTT; CDR3aa: CASSYNSNQPQHF; v_gene: TRBV27; abundance: few; j_gene: TRBJ1-5; d_gene: -
CDR3nt: TGTGCCAGCAGCCCGACCACCGGCAGGACCTACGAGCAGTACTTC; CDR3aa: CASSPTTGRTYEQYF; v_gene: TRBV7-9; abundance: -; j_gene: TRBJ2-7; d_gene: -
CDR3nt: TGTGCCAGCAGACTAGCGGGAGGAACAAATGAGCAGTTCTTC; CDR3aa: CASRLAGGTNEQFF; v_gene: TRBV7-9; abundance: -; j_gene: TRBJ2-1; d_gene: TRBD2
CDR3nt: TGTGCCAGCAGCCGGAGACTTGCAACTAATGAAAAACTGTTTTTT; CDR3aa: CASSRRLATNEKLFF; v_gene: TRBV7-9; abundance: -; j_gene: TRBJ1-4; d_gene: -
CDR3nt: TGTGCCAGCAGCTCCACTCCCGAGGGAGTCTACGAGCAGTACTTC; CDR3aa: CASSSTPEGVYEQYF; v_gene: TRBV13; abundance: -; j_gene: TRBJ2-7; d_gene: -
CDR3nt: TGTGCCAGCAGTTCGGGGAATCAGCCCCAGCATTTT; CDR3aa: CASSSGNQPQHF; v_gene: TRBV6-6; abundance: -; j_gene: TRBJ1-5; d_gene: -
CDR3nt: TGTGCCAGCAGCCAAGAGGGAGGGAAAATGTCGTCCCAGTACTTC; CDR3aa: CASSQEGGKMSSQYF; v_gene: TRBV14; abundance: -; j_gene: TRBJ2-5; d_gene: TRBD2
CDR3nt: TGCGCCAGCAGCTTGCGGAAGGCGGGAGGCACAGATACGCAGTATTTT; CDR3aa: CASSLRKAGGTDTQYF; v_gene: TRBV5-1; abundance: -; j_gene: TRBJ2-3; d_gene: TRBD2
CDR3nt: TGTGCCAGCTCACCAAGTGTCCAGTCGATCTCCTACGAGCAGTACTTC; CDR3aa: CASSPSVQSISYEQYF; v_gene: TRBV18; abundance: -; j_gene: TRBJ2-7; d_gene: -
CDR3nt: TGTGCCAGCAGTTTACCCAGGGTCGGTAGCGGGACCCAGTACTTC; CDR3aa: CASSLPRVGSGTQYF; v_gene: TRBV28; abundance: -; j_gene: TRBJ2-5; d_gene: -
CDR3nt: TGCGCCAGCAGCGCCGGACAGGCCGTCTCTGGAAACACCATATATTTT; CDR3aa: CASSAGQAVSGNTIYF; v_gene: TRBV5-1; abundance: -; j_gene: TRBJ1-3; d_gene: TRBD1
CDR3nt: TGTGCCAGCAGCGTAGGTCCGGTTGTGACCTACGAGCAGTACTTC; CDR3aa: CASSVGPVVTYEQYF; v_gene: TRBV9; abundance: -; j_gene: TRBJ2-7; d_gene: -
CDR3nt: TGTGCCTGGAGGCCGGACAGGGCCGGACAGCCCCAGCATTTT; CDR3aa: CAWRPDRAGQPQHF; v_gene: TRBV30; abundance: -; j_gene: TRBJ1-5; d_gene: TRBD1